These T cell receptor beta chains were read from a single sample in a study of graft-versus-host responses after intestinal transplantation. Assay used: immunoSEQ multiplex PCR; TCRdb lists only in-frame clones, some missing. The sample records 4,500 to 5,000 clones, about three quarters being singletons. The sequences come from ileum tissue, collected roughly 120 days after intestinal transplantation. These receptors all stem from a human patient who received an intestinal transplant, so some T cells may come from the graft donor. The CDR3 runs from the conserved cysteine through the conserved F or W. Only part of the rows carry a size: once, few, many, or a class if the clone is expanded.

TRBV5-1	large	TRBJ2-1	CASSLIDYTYNEQFF
TRBV7-2	NA	TRBJ1-1	CASSSNLRTGRVNTEAFF
TRBV19	NA	TRBJ1-1	CASSTTATNTEAFF
TRBV6-1	NA	TRBJ1-5	CASSDFLGWGHNQPQHF
TRBV4-3	NA	TRBJ2-7	CASSQGWGYEQYF
TRBV29-1	NA	TRBJ1-1	CSDPPGTGGLRNTEAFF
TRBV6-5	NA	TRBJ1-2	CASSTPNRGHGYTF
TRBV6-1	NA	TRBJ1-1	CASSELGVAQKAFF
TRBV30	few	NA	CAWSVLRGYEQYF
TRBV6-1	NA	TRBJ1-6	CASRLGQGYNSPLHF
TRBV11-2	few	TRBJ2-1	CASSLARAYNEQFF
TRBV6-5	NA	TRBJ1-1	CASRNARGLPEAFF
TRBV19	NA	TRBJ2-1	CASRGDRSLDEQFF